A single sample is the source of the 17 T cell receptor beta chains below, sequenced in a study of cytomegalovirus exposure and HLA in healthy donors. Vbeta (60) and Jbeta (13) primers were used in the PCR. Only in-frame clones appear in the TCRdb table, and some are missing; sequencing was by immunoSEQ multiplex PCR. The repertoire includes about 120,000 clones, more than 60% of them detected once, and 2.7% sits in the top ten. The specimen was PBMCs. Receptors were obtained from a woman in her 40s in good health and CMV-seropositive.

This chain connects TRBV7-9 to TRBJ2-3, with D tentatively TRBD1 (6 bases). CDR3 length equals 16 residues. Germline V gene lookup returns CDR1 SEHNR and CDR2 FQNEAQ (reference sequence). Deletions cut 5 bases from V and 5 bases from J, with 20 bases between. For the CDR3, the DNA is TGTGCCAGCAGCACCCGAGGCGCAGGGGCCGGAGATACGCAGTATTTT. Residues: CASSTRGAGAGDTQYF.

This rearrangement joins TRBV2 to TRBJ1-2; 9 bases are shared with TRBD1. Unmatched junction bases numbered 9, after V lost 4 bases and J lost 6 bases. This CDR3 region has 15 residues. Germline V CDR1 and CDR2: SNHLY, FYNNEI. The CDR3 bases are TGTGCCAGCAGTGTGGAGGGACAGGGAAGTCATGGCTACACCTTC. It specifies CASSVEGQGSHGYTF.

Worth noting for this clone: No DNA is shown, since the ends of the CDR3 on it are uncertain; the CDR3 is the one TCRdb lists. The chain has TRBV7-2 and TRBJ1-1; the table's D call of TRBD1 was not tested on the DNA. The CDR3 has 14 residues if both end residues are counted. The germline gives CDR1 SGHTA, CDR2 FQGNSA. The CDR3: CASSFGQGRTEAFF.

For this clone: Other DNA sequences of this sample code for an identical CDR3. The chain is built from TRBV7-2 and TRBJ1-6; no clear D gene. Germline V gene lookup returns CDR1 SGHTA and CDR2 FQGNSA. The V end was cut by 1 base, the J end by 7 bases, with 5 bases between. This CDR3 has 13 residues. CDR3: CASSLDRNSPLHF. The CDR3 DNA reads as TGTGCCAGCAGCTTAGACAGAAATTCACCCCTCCACTTT.

This clone has a handful of counts. This sequence joins TRBV9 and TRBJ2-7; 10 bases match TRBD2. After removal of 3 bases from V and 0 bases from J, the junction contained 6 bases not matched to a gene. Germline V gene lookup returns CDR1 SGDLS and CDR2 YYNGEE. This CDR3 is built from 16 residues. The CDR3 region has the DNA TGTGCCAGCAGCGACGGTCGACTAGCGGGCTCCTACGAGCAGTACTTC. This codes for CASSDGRLAGSYEQYF. Using reference TRBV9 and TRBJ2-7 for the parts outside the CDR3, the full variable domain is DSGVTQTPKHLITATGQRVTLRCSPRSGDLSVYWYQQSLDQGLQFLIQYYNGEERAKGNILERFSAQQFPDLHSELNLSSLELGDSALYFCASSDGRLAGSYEQYFGPGTRLTVT.

The J gene is TRBJ2-1, the V gene TRBV6-1; D is possibly TRBD2 (5 bases). CDR1 MNHNS and CDR2 SASEGT come from the germline V gene. The V gene lost 8 bases and the J gene lost 8 bases, with 19 bases spanning the gap. This CDR3 spans 14 amino acids. CDR3 residues: CASSRRTLGDEQFF. Here the CDR3 DNA reads TGTGCCAGCTCTCGCCGGACTCTCGGCGATGAGCAGTTCTTC.

This chain links TRBV13 with TRBJ1-2; 8 bases agree with TRBD1. The CDR3 contains 14 residues. V shed 6 bases and J 4 bases; nucleotides not matched to a gene: 7. CDR1 and CDR2 from the germline V gene are PRHDT and FYEKMQ (reference sequence). The CDR3 loop reads CASRITGGGYGYTF. The CDR3 DNA reads as TGTGCCAGCAGGATTACAGGGGGAGGCTATGGCTACACCTTC.

This chain links TRBV6-5 with TRBJ1-1; D is ambiguous. V was shortened by 2 bases and J by 1 base, with 14 bases between the two germline ends. The CDR3 spans 16 residues. The germline V gene encodes CDR1 MNHEY and CDR2 SVGAGI. CDR3 protein: CASSYGLWAKNTEAFF. DNA for the CDR3: TGTGCCAGCAGTTACGGTCTGTGGGCTAAGAACACTGAAGCTTTCTTT.

The rearrangement links TRBV2 to TRBJ1-5; a possible D gene is TRBD1 (6 bases). The V end was cut by 8 bases, the J end by 3 bases, with 11 bases between. The CDR3 is 13 residues long. CDR1 and CDR2 from the germline V gene are SNHLY and FYNNEI. CDR3 residues: CASFRDTNQPQHF. The CDR3 coding sequence is TGTGCCAGCTTCCGGGACACCAATCAGCCCCAGCATTTT.

This chain joins TRBV10-1 and TRBJ2-1; 7 nucleotides line up with TRBD2. The CDR3 is 14 amino acids. Germline trimming cut 4 bases from V and 2 bases from J; bases unmatched to any gene: 2. CDR1 WNHNN and CDR2 SYGVQD come from the germline V gene (reference sequence). CDR3: CASSVGGAYNEQFF. DNA for the CDR3: TGCGCCAGCAGTGTGGGGGGGGCCTACAATGAGCAGTTCTTC.

The chain combines TRBV5-1 with TRBJ2-1; D not certain. Germline CDR1 and CDR2: SGHRS and YFSETQ. Trimming pared 0 bases from V and 5 bases from J, leaving 9 bases between. The CDR3 loop spans 14 amino acids. CDR3: CASSLAGSNNEQFF. DNA of the CDR3: TGCGCCAGCAGCTTGGCCGGGTCTAACAATGAGCAGTTCTTC.

The V and J genes are TRBV25-1 and TRBJ1-2; perhaps TRBD1 as D (5 bases). Deletions cut 6 bases from V and 4 bases from J, with 15 bases between. The CDR3 sequence is 14 residues long. Germline CDR1 MGHDK, CDR2 SYGVNS. The CDR3 reads CASRGIGAIYGYTF. CDR3 nucleotide sequence: TGTGCCAGCAGGGGTATTGGGGCTATCTATGGCTACACCTTC.

V is TRBV10-3 and J is TRBJ2-3; D unresolved. The CDR3 has 15 amino acids. The V end lost 3 bases, the J end lost 3 bases, and 13 bases lay between the germline ends. Germline V gene lookup returns CDR1 ENHRY and CDR2 SYGVKD. The CDR3 protein is CAISEIIAPTDTQYF. DNA of the CDR3: TGTGCCATCAGTGAAATAATAGCTCCGACAGATACGCAGTATTTT.

This clone was counted once. This chain links TRBV13 with TRBJ1-1; D gene uncertain. Trimming left V 5 bases short and J 1 base short, with 14 bases between. The CDR3 spans 15 residues. Germline V gene data show CDR1 as PRHDT and CDR2 as FYEKMQ (reference sequence). The CDR3 reads CASSPLEGGNTEAFF. The CDR3 nucleotides read TGTGCCAGCAGCCCTCTGGAGGGAGGGAACACTGAAGCTTTCTTT.

The chain links TRBV4-1 to TRBJ2-3; 13 positions agree with TRBD2. Germline CDR1 reads MGHRA; CDR2 reads YSYEKL. Unmatched junction bases numbered 5, after V lost 4 bases and J lost 4 bases. The length of the CDR3 is 16 residues. This CDR3 reads CASSPRLAGGADTQYF. In DNA form, the CDR3 reads TGCGCCAGCAGCCCAAGACTAGCGGGGGGAGCAGATACGCAGTATTTT.

J is TRBJ1-1 and V is TRBV7-8; the D gene is possibly TRBD1 (5 bases). Trimming pared 5 bases from V and 1 base from J, leaving 8 bases between. The CDR3 spans 13 residues. The germline V gene has CDR1 SGHVS and CDR2 FQNEAQ. The CDR3 DNA follows: TGTGCCAGCAGCCTTGGACAGAACACTGAAGCTTTCTTT. It yields the protein CASSLGQNTEAFF. Combining the CDR3 with reference TRBV7-8 and TRBJ1-1 gives the whole variable domain GAGVSQSPRYKVAKRGQDVALRCDPISGHVSLFWYQQALGQGPEFLTYFQNEAQLDKSGLPSDRFFAERPEGSVSTLKIQRTQQEDSAVYLCASSLGQNTEAFFGQGTRLTVV.

J is TRBJ1-5 and V is TRBV30; D is unclear. V was pared by 2 bases and J by 3 bases, with 14 bases between. The CDR3 totals 15 residues. CDR1 and CDR2 (germline): GTSNPN, SVGIG (reference sequence). CDR3 coding DNA: TGTGCCTGGAGTAAGACCGCGAGCGTCAATCAGCCCCAGCATTTT. This codes for CAWSKTASVNQPQHF.